This entry lists 29 T cell receptor beta chains sequenced from one sample in a study of T cells in Graves' hyperthyroidism and ophthalmopathy. Amplification yielded TCR beta CDR3 regions, with RNA transcripts as the source. HTBI primers drove first-round RT-PCR of the TCR CDR3. One entry per CDR3 protein, called by TCRdb with MiXCR from the multiplex PCR reads. The sample has roughly 300,000 distinct CDR3 sequences; approximately 15% are singletons. Source material: blood. The receptors derive from a woman in her twenties or thirties with Graves' hyperthyroidism.

This clonotype was observed at least ten times. The V and J genes are TRBV28 and TRBJ1-2; the D is unclear. The germline V gene has CDR1 MDHEN and CDR2 SYDVKM. The CDR3 contains 13 residues. Trimming stripped 1 base from V and 9 bases from J, with 12 bases between. CDR3 sequence (DNA): TGTGCCAGCAGTTTATTTCGGGCACGCAGCTACACCTTC. This gives the protein CASSLFRARSYTF.

This clonotype occurred a few times. This chain joins TRBV20-1 and TRBJ2-5; 9 nucleotides agree with TRBD2. CDR3 length: 13 residues. Germline trimming cut 7 bases from V and 1 base from J; bases unmatched to any gene: 4. From germline, CDR1 is DFQATT and CDR2 SNEGSKA (reference sequence). This chain's CDR3 is CSVTSGAQETQYF. CDR3 nucleotides: TGCAGTGTGACTAGCGGAGCCCAAGAGACCCAGTACTTC.

The chain employs TRBV19 and TRBJ2-1; the match to TRBD1 covers 10 bases. J lost 7 bases, V lost 5 bases, and 8 bases had no gene match. The CDR3 is made up of 15 amino acids. CDR1 and CDR2 from the germline V gene are LNHDA and SQIVND (reference sequence). The CDR3 DNA reads TGTGCCAGTAGTCCCCGGGACAGGGGCTGGAATGAGCAGTTCTTC. This sequence encodes CASSPRDRGWNEQFF.

V gene TRBV14 combines with J gene TRBJ2-2; D may correspond to TRBD1 or TRBD2 (5 bases each). V was cut by 3 bases and J by 2 bases, with 16 bases left in between. The CDR3 consists of 17 residues. Germline lookup yields CDR1 SGHDN and CDR2 FVKESK. The CDR3 DNA reads TGTGCCAGCAGCCAGACTGTGACGGGGCATAACACCGGGGAGCTGTTTTTT. Its translation is CASSQTVTGHNTGELFF.

This clonotype appeared many times. The rearrangement links TRBV20-1 to TRBJ2-5; TRBD1 might be the D (5 bases). V lost 1 base and J 6 bases, leaving 15 bases between the germline ends. The germline V gene encodes CDR1 DFQATT and CDR2 SNEGSKA (reference sequence). The CDR3 contains 14 residues. The CDR3 spells CSARGGPGFQTQYF. Here the CDR3 DNA reads TGCAGTGCTAGAGGGGGTCCAGGGTTCCAGACCCAGTACTTC.

The rearrangement uses TRBV19 and TRBJ2-2; D call uncertain. Germline CDR1 LNHDA, CDR2 SQIVND (reference sequence). Trimming stripped 3 bases from V and 3 bases from J, with 11 bases between. This CDR3 contains 15 residues. CDR3 loop: CASSIGPTDTGELFF. In DNA form, the CDR3 reads TGTGCCAGTAGTATTGGGCCCACCGACACCGGGGAGCTGTTTTTT. The variable domain in full, with the rest retrieved from reference TRBV19 and TRBJ2-2, is DGGITQSPKYLFRKEGQNVTLSCEQNLNHDAMYWYRQDPGQGLRLIYYSQIVNDFQKGDIAEGYSVSREKKESFPLTVTSAQKNPTAFYLCASSIGPTDTGELFFGEGSRLTVL.

This clonotype was counted many times. The chain uses TRBV29-1 and TRBJ2-1; D is unresolved. The V gene's germline CDR1 is SQVTM and CDR2 ANQGSEA. V lost 7 bases and J lost 2, with 9 bases in between. The CDR3 covers 12 residues. DNA of the CDR3: TGCAGCGGCCTACAGACCTACAATGAGCAGTTCTTC. Protein: CSGLQTYNEQFF.

This clonotype was detected ten times or more. The rearrangement links TRBV28 to TRBJ1-2; 8 bases line up with TRBD1. CDR3 length equals 13 residues. V lost 6 bases to trimming and J lost 9 bases; unmatched junction nucleotides: 9. Germline V gene data show CDR1 as MDHEN and CDR2 as SYDVKM. The CDR3 spells CASSTGQGPRYTF. CDR3 DNA: TGTGCCAGCAGCACCGGACAGGGCCCTCGCTACACCTTC.

There are many counts of this clonotype. CDR3 DNA sequence: TGTGCCAGCAGGGAGGTAGCGGGTTCAAATGAGCAGTTCTTC. This gives the protein CASREVAGSNEQFF. This chain uses TRBV27 with TRBJ2-1, with 7 bases that match TRBD2. This CDR3 spans 14 amino acids. V shed 6 bases, J shed 7 bases, and the junction held 9 bases outside the gene matches. Germline V gene lookup returns CDR1 MNHEY and CDR2 SMNVEV (reference sequence).

This clonotype was observed many times. This chain joins TRBV29-1 and TRBJ1-2; weak D call: TRBD1 (6 bases). Germline V gene data show CDR1 as SQVTM and CDR2 as ANQGSEA. Trimming removed 5 bases from V and 2 bases from J, with 9 bases in between. This CDR3 has 12 amino acids. The CDR3 DNA sequence: TGCAGCGTTCCGGGACAAAACTATGGCTACACCTTC. Its protein product is CSVPGQNYGYTF.

The chain combines TRBV6-2 or TRBV6-3 with TRBJ2-1; D possibly uses TRBD1 or TRBD2 (5 bases each). CDR1 is MNHEY, CDR2 SVGEGT, per germline. Trimming shortened V by 2 bases and J by 7 bases, and 18 bases separated the two germline ends. The CDR3 runs 16 residues. The CDR3 is CASSYRVGVGSNEQFF. CDR3 nucleotides: TGTGCCAGCAGTTACCGAGTGGGGGTTGGGTCGAATGAGCAGTTCTTC.

This clonotype appeared a few times. The chain recombines TRBV15 with TRBJ2-3, with D uncertain. In germline, CDR1 is LNHNV, CDR2 YYDKDF (reference sequence). Between the trimmed V and J ends, which lost 1 base and 0 bases, there was a span of 11 bases. The CDR3 sequence is 16 residues long. For the CDR3, the DNA is TGTGCCACCAGCAGAGGGGCAGCTCAGAGCACAGATACGCAGTATTTT. Protein product: CATSRGAAQSTDTQYF.

This clonotype was seen repeatedly, ten times or more. This chain links TRBV29-1 with TRBJ2-5, with TRBD2 as a possible D gene (5 bases). Germline lookup yields CDR1 SQVTM and CDR2 ANQGSEA. The CDR3 loop spans 15 amino acids. With 3 bases removed from V and 2 bases from J, the gap between germline ends came to 16 bases. The CDR3 is CSVEGPWTGQETQYF. CDR3 DNA: TGCAGCGTTGAGGGCCCCTGGACTGGACAAGAGACCCAGTACTTC.

This clonotype was observed at least ten times. J is TRBJ2-1 and V is TRBV12-3 or TRBV12-4; D gene uncertain. CDR3 length: 12 residues. Deletions cut 3 bases from V and 13 bases from J, with 13 bases between. CDR3 sequence reads: CASSFSWYPQFF. As DNA, the CDR3 is TGTGCCAGCAGTTTTTCGTGGTATCCTCAGTTCTTC.

This clonotype appeared many times. The chain combines TRBV11-2 with TRBJ2-3; the D is unclear. The germline V gene has CDR1 SGHAT and CDR2 FQNNGV. V was shortened by 5 bases and J by 1 base, with 13 bases between the two germline ends. The CDR3 sequence is 15 residues long. The CDR3 sequence is CASSKASFRTDTQYF. In nucleotides, the CDR3 is TGTGCCAGCAGCAAGGCGTCGTTCCGCACAGATACGCAGTATTTT.

In nucleotides, the CDR3 is TGCAGCGTTGTAAGAGGGGACACCACAGATACGCAGTATTTT. Protein: CSVVRGDTTDTQYF. The V call is TRBV29-1, the J call TRBJ2-3, with D tentatively TRBD1 (6 bases). CDR1 is SQVTM, CDR2 ANQGSEA, per germline. Trimming removed 4 bases at V and 2 bases at J, with 13 bases between. The CDR3 length is 14 residues.

Ten or more counts support this clonotype. The CDR3 spells CASSSTGEGDTQYF. DNA of the CDR3: TGTGCCAGCAGCTCAACAGGGGAAGGAGATACGCAGTATTTT. This chain uses TRBV28 with TRBJ2-3, with 7 bases fitting TRBD1. V trimming: 6 bases; J trimming: 5 bases; junction bases outside the gene matches: 8. Germline-derived CDR1 and CDR2 are MDHEN and SYDVKM. This CDR3 comprises 14 residues.

This clonotype was seen a handful of times. CDR3 sequence (DNA): TGCGCCAGCGGATCGGGGGGGGGCTACGAGCAGTACTTC. Protein sequence: CASGSGGGYEQYF. The chain couples TRBV4-1 to TRBJ2-7; 8 bases are a match to TRBD2. This CDR3 spans 13 amino acids. J was trimmed by 3 bases and V by 8 bases; bases with no gene match: 6. Per germline, CDR1 MGHRA and CDR2 YSYEKL.

This sequence joins TRBV6-1 and TRBJ1-6; 8 nucleotides match TRBD1. The CDR3 is 15 residues long. Germline lookup yields CDR1 MNHNS and CDR2 SASEGT. The V gene end was trimmed by 6 bases and the J gene end by 6 bases; junction bases not matched to a gene: 7. In nucleotides, the CDR3 is TGTGCCAGCAGGGACAGGGTCCTTAGTAATTCACCCCTCCACTTT. It encodes CASRDRVLSNSPLHF.

This clonotype was detected a few times. The rearrangement uses TRBV10-3 and TRBJ1-3, with 7 bases matching TRBD1. Germline CDR1 is ENHRY and CDR2 is SYGVKD. The CDR3 totals 16 residues. V lost 3 bases and J lost 2; bases outside the gene matches: 7. The CDR3 loop is CAISDTGQLAGNTIYF. DNA for the CDR3: TGTGCCATCAGTGACACGGGACAGTTGGCTGGAAACACCATATATTTT.

This clonotype was detected a few times. This chain uses TRBV3-1 with TRBJ2-2; D remains unclear. The V and J ends lost 3 bases and 5 bases respectively, with 13 bases between them. CDR3 length: 15 residues. Germline assignment: CDR1 LGHDT and CDR2 YNNKEL (reference sequence). The CDR3 sequence: CASSQVDRKTGELFF. The CDR3 bases are TGTGCCAGCAGCCAGGTCGATAGAAAGACCGGGGAGCTGTTTTTT. Using reference TRBV3-1 and TRBJ2-2 for the parts outside the CDR3, the full variable domain is DTAVSQTPKYLVTQMGNDKSIKCEQNLGHDTMYWYKQDSKKFLKIMFSYNNKELIINETVPNRFSPKSPDKAHLNLHINSLELGDSAVYFCASSQVDRKTGELFFGEGSRLTVL.

V usage is TRBV6-5 and J usage is TRBJ1-6, with a weak D call TRBD1 (5 bases). The germline CDR1 and CDR2 sequences are MNHEY and SVGAGI. This CDR3 comprises 14 residues. Between the trimmed V and J ends, which lost 6 bases and 9 bases, there was a span of 15 bases. CDR3 sequence: CASRDSVGTSPLHF. CDR3 coding DNA: TGTGCCAGCAGAGACTCGGTGGGGACTTCACCCCTCCACTTT.

This clonotype was seen repeatedly, ten times or more. The rearrangement links TRBV28 to TRBJ2-1; D gene uncertain. The germline CDR1 and CDR2 sequences are MDHEN and SYDVKM. Trimming removed 3 bases from V and 3 bases from J, with 12 bases in between. The CDR3 spans 15 residues. The CDR3 coding sequence is TGTGCCAGCAGTTTGCCAGGCCGTTTCTACAATGAGCAGTTCTTC. Residues: CASSLPGRFYNEQFF.

This clonotype came up many times. The V gene is TRBV28, the J gene TRBJ1-2; no clear D. The length of the CDR3 is 13 residues. CDR1 MDHEN and CDR2 SYDVKM come from the germline V gene. Trimming took 2 bases from V and 3 from J, leaving 7 bases between them. CDR3 loop: CASSLMGHYGYTF. The CDR3 region has the DNA TGTGCCAGCAGTTTAATGGGTCACTATGGCTACACCTTC.

The sample holds a few counts of this clonotype. The chain combines TRBV7-3 with TRBJ2-3, with TRBD1 identical over 9 bases. Germline V gene lookup returns CDR1 SGHTA and CDR2 FQGTGA. V was clipped by 8 bases and J by 9 bases; unmatched bases: 9. This CDR3 spans 13 amino acids. CDR3 DNA: TGTGCCAGCCGCTCCGGGACAGGGAGGACGCAGTATTTT. The encoded protein is CASRSGTGRTQYF.

This clonotype was detected ten times or more. This sequence joins TRBV10-2 and TRBJ1-5; D ambiguous. CDR1 is WSHSY, CDR2 SAAADI, per germline. Trimming left V 4 bases short and J 5 bases short, with 9 bases between. The CDR3 sequence is 13 residues long. The CDR3 reads CASSVKEHQPQHF. The CDR3 DNA reads as TGCGCCAGCAGTGTTAAGGAGCATCAGCCCCAGCATTTT.

The table lists this clonotype with a few counts. The chain joins TRBV27 to TRBJ2-1; TRBD2 agrees at 11 bases. CDR1 is MNHEY and CDR2 is SMNVEV in the germline V gene (reference sequence). Losses at the gene ends were 0 bases for V and 5 bases for J; bases not matched to a gene: 9. This CDR3 region has 18 residues. The CDR3 DNA follows: TGTGCCAGCAGTTTATCAAGTTTAGCGGGAGGGCCTAACAATGAGCAGTTCTTC. Amino acid sequence: CASSLSSLAGGPNNEQFF.

The V and J genes are TRBV20-1 and TRBJ2-1, with D unresolved. Looked up from germline, CDR1 is DFQATT and CDR2 is SNEGSKA (reference sequence). The CDR3 is made up of 13 amino acids. V was clipped by 1 base and J by 10 bases, with 14 bases between them. This CDR3 is CSARGPTGKEQFF. The CDR3 DNA follows: TGCAGTGCTAGAGGACCCACCGGCAAAGAGCAGTTCTTC.

This rearrangement joins TRBV6-1 to TRBJ1-6; no definite D call. The germline gives CDR1 MNHNS, CDR2 SASEGT. V shed 6 bases and J shed 0 bases, with 6 bases lying between them. This CDR3 region has 14 residues. The CDR3 is CASRAASYNSPLHF. The CDR3 DNA reads as TGTGCCAGCAGGGCAGCCTCCTATAATTCACCCCTCCACTTT.